These T cell receptor beta chains were read from a single sample in a study of sequential checkpoint blockade in melanoma. The data were produced by immunoSEQ multiplex PCR, yet TCRdb's version contains in-frame clones alone and is incomplete. The sample contains some 8,800 clones, 23% of which appear only once. Sequencing used tumor tissue (inferred from file names), obtained from a patient given nivolumab and ipilimumab in sequence. These receptors came from a human donor with melanoma. Each CDR3 is given with its conserved first and last residue. The D gene is left open where the match is weak. Clone sizes are given selectively: once, few, many, or a class where the clone is expanded.

>few|TRBV6-8|-|TRBJ1-4
TGTGCCAGCAGGGAGGGGTCAACTAATGAAAAACTGTTTTTT
CASREGSTNEKLFF
>-|TRBV23-1|-|TRBJ2-7
TGCGCCAGCAGTCAATCGAGGGGGACCGAACTCTCCTACGAGCAGTACTTC
CASSQSRGTELSYEQYF
>few|TRBV7-4|-|TRBJ1-4
TGTGCCAGCAGCGACGGGCCGAATGAAAAACTGTTTTTT
CASSDGPNEKLFF
>-|TRBV19|-|TRBJ1-1
TGTGCCAGTAGTATAACTCGGGGGACTGAAGCTTTCTTT
CASSITRGTEAFF
>-|TRBV18|-|TRBJ2-7
TGTGCCAGCTCGCCGCGGACACTTCGGGGGCAGTACTTC
CASSPRTLRGQYF
>many|TRBV6-8|TRBD1|TRBJ2-7
TGTGCCAGCAGGGTGGGGACAGGGCCCTACGAGCAGTACTTC
CASRVGTGPYEQYF
>-|TRBV7-5|-|TRBJ2-1
TGTGCCAGCAGCTTAGGGCTAGCGGGGGATTATTACAATGAGCAGTTCTTC
CASSLGLAGDYYNEQFF
>-|TRBV6-8|TRBD1|TRBJ1-2
TGTGCCAGCACTCTAGACAGGGCGGTTCGTGGCTACACCTTC
CASTLDRAVRGYTF
>-|TRBV18|-|TRBJ1-4
TGTGCCAGCTCACCCGCAGGGACAACTAATGAAAAACTGTTTTTT
CASSPAGTTNEKLFF
>medium-sized|TRBV11-3|-|TRBJ2-5
TGTGCCAGCTTTCCCGGGTCCGGGGGCAGAGAGACCCAGTACTTC
CASFPGSGGRETQYF
>few|TRBV15|-|TRBJ2-1
TGTGCCACCAGCAGAGATCAAAACAGGCTCTCCTACAATGAGCAGTTCTTC
CATSRDQNRLSYNEQFF
>-|TRBV5-1|TRBD1|TRBJ1-2
TGCGCCAGCAGCTCCCCTCAAATGGAGACAGGGAGAGGTAACTATGGCTACACCTTC
CASSSPQMETGRGNYGYTF
>few|TRBV19|TRBD2|TRBJ2-1
TGTGCCAGTAGTATGTGGGGACTAGCGGGGAGCAATGAGCAGTTCTTC
CASSMWGLAGSNEQFF
>few|TRBV6-8|-|TRBJ1-6
TGTGCCAGCAGTTACCAGGGATCTGGTTCACCCCTCCACTTT
CASSYQGSGSPLHF
>few|TRBV5-1|TRBD1|TRBJ1-3
TGCGCCAGCAGCCCCCGAGGCGGGACAGGGACGAGAAGGGTCTCTGGAAACACCATATATTTT
CASSPRGGTGTRRVSGNTIYF
>-|TRBV18|TRBD1|TRBJ2-6
TGTGCCAGCTCGCGACAGGGACCCCAGGTCTCTGGGGCCAACGTCCTGACTTTC
CASSRQGPQVSGANVLTF
>-|TRBV11-3|-|TRBJ2-4
TGTGCCAGCAGCCATGGGCAGGCAGATTTAAACATTCAGTACTTC
CASSHGQADLNIQYF
>few|TRBV6-8|TRBD1|TRBJ2-7
TGTGCCAGCAGTCGTACAGGGGAATGGGACGAGCAGTACTTC
CASSRTGEWDEQYF
>few|TRBV28|-|TRBJ1-6
TGTGCCAGCAGTTTACCCCAACCTATGTCCTATAATTCACCCCTCCACTTT
CASSLPQPMSYNSPLHF
>few|TRBV11-3|TRBD1|TRBJ1-6
TGTGCCAGCAGCTTAGGTTCCGGGACAGGTCTTAATTCACCCCTCCACTTT
CASSLGSGTGLNSPLHF
>-|TRBV19|-|TRBJ2-7
TGTGCCAGTAGTATGGGACACTACTTATGGGAGCAGTACTTC
CASSMGHYLWEQYF
>medium-sized|TRBV11-3|TRBD1|TRBJ2-1
TGTGCCAGCAGCCAACAGGGGGCCGGACACAATGAGCAGTTCTTC
CASSQQGAGHNEQFF
>-|TRBV9|-|TRBJ1-1
TGTGCCAGCCGATTCTTGAACACTGAAGCTTTCTTT
CASRFLNTEAFF
>many|TRBV6-8|-|TRBJ1-2
TGTGCCAGCAGTTACTACTACACCGATGGCTACACCTTC
CASSYYYTDGYTF
>-|TRBV9|TRBD2|TRBJ2-7
TGTGCCAGCAGCGTAGGTATAGCGGGGGCTCTCTACGAGCAGTACTTC
CASSVGIAGALYEQYF
>-|TRBV11-3|-|TRBJ2-1
TGTGCCAGCAGCTTTCACCCAGGGCCCTACAATGAGCAGTTCTTC
CASSFHPGPYNEQFF
>-|TRBV11-3|-|TRBJ2-2
TGTGCCAGCAGCCCAGAGGGCGGACAGCCCAACACCGGGGAGCTGTTTTTT
CASSPEGGQPNTGELFF
>few|TRBV6-8|TRBD1|TRBJ2-6
TGTGCCAGCAGCCAGGGGACAGTCGGATTCTCTGGGGCCAACGTCCTGACTTTC
CASSQGTVGFSGANVLTF
>few|TRBV19|-|TRBJ2-5
TGTGCCAGTAGTATCCTCGGACTGGAAGAGACCCAGTACTTC
CASSILGLEETQYF
>-|TRBV11-3|TRBD1|TRBJ2-3
TGTGCCAGCAGCTTAGGGACAGGGGTTGCAGATACGCAGTATTTT
CASSLGTGVADTQYF
>-|TRBV19|TRBD1|TRBJ2-6
TGTGCGGCAGGGGGTTTGGGTGGGGCCAACGTCCTGACTTTC
CAAGGLGGANVLTF
>-|TRBV14|TRBD1|TRBJ1-2
TGTGCCAGCAGCCTCCAGACAGGGACCTATGGCTACACCTTC
CASSLQTGTYGYTF
>-|TRBV28|TRBD1|TRBJ1-1
TGTGCCAGCAGTTTACGAGCCTATGGGACAGGAACTGAAGCTTTCTTT
CASSLRAYGTGTEAFF
>-|TRBV6-8|-|TRBJ1-1
TGTGCCAGCAGTTACCTGACGGGGACTGAAGCTTTCTTT
CASSYLTGTEAFF
>many|TRBV11-3|-|TRBJ1-5
TGTGCCAGCAGCTTGATCGACCGGGCCCACAATCAGCCCCAGCATTTT
CASSLIDRAHNQPQHF
>few|TRBV7-6|-|TRBJ2-7
TGTGCCAGCAGCCCCTTGGGCTCCTTAGCTTACGAGCAGTACTTC
CASSPLGSLAYEQYF
>many|TRBV6-8|-|TRBJ1-1
TGTGCCAGCAGCCCCGGGACACTGAACACTGAAGCTTTCTTT
CASSPGTLNTEAFF
>few|TRBV10-3|TRBD1|TRBJ1-1
TGTGCCATCAGTGAGTCGCCGGGACAGGGGTTAACTGAAGCTTTCTTT
CAISESPGQGLTEAFF
>-|TRBV28|-|TRBJ1-4
TGTGCCAGCACCCCAACCACAGGGACCACTAATGAAAAACTGTTTTTT
CASTPTTGTTNEKLFF
>medium-sized|TRBV11-3|TRBD1|TRBJ1-5
TGTGCCAGCAGCTTGGGACAGAGCAATCAGCCCCAGCATTTT
CASSLGQSNQPQHF